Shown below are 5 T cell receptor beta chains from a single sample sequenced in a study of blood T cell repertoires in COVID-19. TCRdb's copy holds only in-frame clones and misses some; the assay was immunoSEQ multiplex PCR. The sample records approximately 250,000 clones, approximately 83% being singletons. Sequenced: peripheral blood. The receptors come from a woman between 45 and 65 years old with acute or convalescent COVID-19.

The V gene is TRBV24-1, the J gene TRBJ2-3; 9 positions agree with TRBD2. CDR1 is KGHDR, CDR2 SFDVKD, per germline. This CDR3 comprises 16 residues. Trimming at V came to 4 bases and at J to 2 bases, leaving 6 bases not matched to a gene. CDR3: CATSDARLADTDTQYF. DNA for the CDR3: TGTGCCACCAGTGACGCAAGACTAGCGGACACAGATACGCAGTATTTT.

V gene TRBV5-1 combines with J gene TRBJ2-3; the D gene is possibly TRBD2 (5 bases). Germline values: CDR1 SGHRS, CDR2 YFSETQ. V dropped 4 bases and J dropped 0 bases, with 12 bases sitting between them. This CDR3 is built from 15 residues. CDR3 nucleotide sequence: TGCGCCAGCAGCCAAGGTCGGGAAAGCACAGATACGCAGTATTTT. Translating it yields CASSQGRESTDTQYF.

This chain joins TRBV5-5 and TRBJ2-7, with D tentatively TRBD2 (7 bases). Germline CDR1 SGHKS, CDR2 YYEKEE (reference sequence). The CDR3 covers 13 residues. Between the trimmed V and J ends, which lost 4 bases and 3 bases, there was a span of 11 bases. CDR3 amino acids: CASSTGRGYEQYF. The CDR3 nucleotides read TGTGCCAGCAGCACAGGGAGGGGCTACGAGCAGTACTTC. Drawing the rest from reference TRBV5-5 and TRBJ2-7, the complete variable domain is DAGVTQSPTHLIKTRGQQVTLRCSPISGHKSVSWYQQVLGQGPQFIFQYYEKEERGRGNFPDRFSARQFPNYSSELNVNALLLGDSALYLCASSTGRGYEQYFGPGTRLTVT.

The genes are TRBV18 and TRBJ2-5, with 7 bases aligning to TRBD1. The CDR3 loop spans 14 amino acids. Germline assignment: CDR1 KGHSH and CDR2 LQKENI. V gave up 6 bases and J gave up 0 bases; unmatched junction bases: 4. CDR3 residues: CASSPTGNQETQYF. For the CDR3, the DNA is TGTGCCAGCTCCCCGACAGGGAACCAAGAGACCCAGTACTTC.

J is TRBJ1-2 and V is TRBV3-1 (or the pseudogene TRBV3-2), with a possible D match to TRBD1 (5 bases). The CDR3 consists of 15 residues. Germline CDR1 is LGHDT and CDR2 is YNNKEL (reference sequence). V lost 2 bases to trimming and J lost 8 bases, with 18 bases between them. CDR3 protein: CASSQSAGVYYGYTF. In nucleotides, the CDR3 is TGTGCCAGCAGCCAATCGGCGGGGGTATATTACGGCTACACCTTC.